These T cell receptor beta chains were read from a single sample in a study of T cells in Graves' hyperthyroidism and ophthalmopathy. TCRdb recomputed calls from the multiplex PCR reads with MiXCR, one row per CDR3 protein. The sample consists of more than 500,000 distinct CDR3 sequences, around 43% of them appearing once. Material for sequencing was peripheral blood or thyroid tissue (not recorded which). Every receptor here comes from an adult woman with Graves' disease, either hyperthyroidism or ophthalmopathy (not recorded which). CDR3s include the opening cysteine and the closing phenylalanine or tryptophan. Fields, in order: V gene, J gene, CDR3 length, D gene, clone size, CDR3 DNA, CDR3 protein. The D gene is left open where the match is weak. Clone size appears in some rows only: once, few, many, or a class for an expanded clone.

TRBV6-1,TRBJ1-4,15,TRBD1,-,TGTGCCAGCAGTGAAATACAGGGGGATAATGAAAAACTGTTTTTT,CASSEIQGDNEKLFF
TRBV7-8,TRBJ2-7,16,-,-,TGTGCCAGCAGCTTATGGGGGGTAGGGCTCTCCTACGAGCAGTACTTC,CASSLWGVGLSYEQYF
TRBV4-2,TRBJ2-5,18,TRBD2,many,TGTGCCAGCAGCCAAGAACTAGCGGGAGGGGGGTTGGCGGAGACCCAGTACTTC,CASSQELAGGGLAETQYF
TRBV29-1,TRBJ1-1,12,-,-,TGCAGCTTGGCCAGGGCGGGCACTGAAGCTTTCTTT,CSLARAGTEAFF
TRBV6-5,TRBJ1-5,16,TRBD1,once,TGTGCCAGCAGTGAACCTGGGGGAGGGGGCGGGCAGCCCCAGCATTTT,CASSEPGGGGGQPQHF
TRBV25-1,TRBJ2-2,14,-,few,TGTGCCAGCAGTGAATTGAGGGTTGGCGGGGAGCTGTTTTTT,CASSELRVGGELFF
TRBV20-1,TRBJ2-2,15,TRBD2,many,TGCAGTGCTATAAGCGGGAGAAAGGTTGCCGGGGAGCTGTTTTTT,CSAISGRKVAGELFF
TRBV11-3,TRBJ2-6,15,-,many,TGTGCCAGCAGCTTAGGGAACTCTGGGGCCAACGTCCTGACTTTC,CASSLGNSGANVLTF
TRBV2,TRBJ1-2,13,-,-,TGTGCCAGCAGTGGTAGCACGAACTATGGCTACACCTTC,CASSGSTNYGYTF
TRBV6-5,TRBJ1-1,15,TRBD1,few,TGTGCCAGCACAAGGACAGGGGGCGGTTTTGCTGAAGCTTTCTTT,CASTRTGGGFAEAFF
TRBV2,TRBJ2-2,15,-,once,TGTGCCAGCAGTGATAGTAGGGGAGGCACCGGGGAGCTGTTTTTT,CASSDSRGGTGELFF
TRBV25-1,TRBJ1-1,14,-,-,TGTACCAGCAGAGATCCCCAGGGAGCCACTGAAGCTTTCTTT,CTSRDPQGATEAFF
TRBV10-3,TRBJ1-4,13,-,once,TGTGCCATCAGTGGCCAGAGCAATGAAAAACTGTTTTTT,CAISGQSNEKLFF
TRBV19,TRBJ2-2,14,TRBD1,many,TGTGCCAGTTCACAGGGGAGCAACACCGGGGAGCTGTTTTTT,CASSQGSNTGELFF
TRBV2,TRBJ1-3,14,-,-,TGTGCCAGCAGTGAACTACGCTCTGGAAACACCATATATTTT,CASSELRSGNTIYF
TRBV7-9,TRBJ2-7,16,-,few,TGTGCCAGCAGCTTGTCAAACGGACTATCCGCCTACGAGCAGTACTTC,CASSLSNGLSAYEQYF
TRBV15,TRBJ1-5,20,TRBD1,few,TGTGCCACCAGCAGAGATGCGGGGGGACAGGGTCCATCATCGGATCAGCCCCAGCATTTT,CATSRDAGGQGPSSDQPQHF
TRBV7-6,TRBJ1-5,13,-,many,TGTGCCAGCAGCTTGACACTCAATCAGCCCCAGCATTTT,CASSLTLNQPQHF
TRBV7-2,TRBJ1-2,13,-,-,TGTGCCAGCAGCTTAGGTTCCATCTATGGCTACACCTTC,CASSLGSIYGYTF
TRBV2,TRBJ1-3,13,TRBD1,-,TGTGCCAGCAAGGGGACAGGGGCGTCCACCATATATTTT,CASKGTGASTIYF
TRBV29-1,TRBJ2-5,14,-,-,TGCAGCGCGACAGATTCCTGGGGCAACGAGACCCAGTACTTC,CSATDSWGNETQYF
TRBV3-1,TRBJ1-5,14,TRBD1,few,TGTGCCAGCAGCCAAGGGACAGGAAGTCAGCCCCAGCATTTT,CASSQGTGSQPQHF
TRBV14,TRBJ2-7,12,-,many,TGTGCCAGCAGCCTTATAATGGGGGAGCAGTACTTC,CASSLIMGEQYF
TRBV10-3,TRBJ1-1,12,TRBD1,-,TGTGCCATCAGGGACAGGGACAGCCAAGCTTTCTTT,CAIRDRDSQAFF
TRBV9,TRBJ2-7,15,TRBD2,many,TGTGCCAGCAGCGTAGGAACTAGCGGGATGTACGAGCAGTACTTC,CASSVGTSGMYEQYF